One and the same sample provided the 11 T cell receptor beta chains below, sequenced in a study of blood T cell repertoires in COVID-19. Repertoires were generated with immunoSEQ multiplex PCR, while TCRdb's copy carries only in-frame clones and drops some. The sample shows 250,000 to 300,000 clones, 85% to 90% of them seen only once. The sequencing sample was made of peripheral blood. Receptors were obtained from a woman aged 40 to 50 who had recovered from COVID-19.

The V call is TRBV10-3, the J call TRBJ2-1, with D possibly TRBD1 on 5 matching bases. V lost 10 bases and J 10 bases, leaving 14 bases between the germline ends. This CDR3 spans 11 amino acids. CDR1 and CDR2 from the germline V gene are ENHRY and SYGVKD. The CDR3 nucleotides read TGTGCCACGGTTCAGGGCGGCGAGCAGTTCTTC. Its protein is CATVQGGEQFF.

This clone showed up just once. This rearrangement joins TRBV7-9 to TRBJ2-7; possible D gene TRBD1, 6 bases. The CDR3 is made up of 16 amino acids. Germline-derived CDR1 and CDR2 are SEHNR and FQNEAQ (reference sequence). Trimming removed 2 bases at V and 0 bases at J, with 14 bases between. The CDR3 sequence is CASSLQTGGTSYEQYF. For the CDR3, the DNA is TGTGCCAGCAGCTTACAGACAGGTGGGACCTCCTACGAGCAGTACTTC.

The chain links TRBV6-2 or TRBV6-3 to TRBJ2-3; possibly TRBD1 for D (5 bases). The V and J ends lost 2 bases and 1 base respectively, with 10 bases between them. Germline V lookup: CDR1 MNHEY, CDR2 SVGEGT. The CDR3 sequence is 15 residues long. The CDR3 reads CASSYPVGGTDTQYF. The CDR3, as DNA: TGTGCCAGCAGTTACCCCGTAGGGGGCACAGATACGCAGTATTTT.

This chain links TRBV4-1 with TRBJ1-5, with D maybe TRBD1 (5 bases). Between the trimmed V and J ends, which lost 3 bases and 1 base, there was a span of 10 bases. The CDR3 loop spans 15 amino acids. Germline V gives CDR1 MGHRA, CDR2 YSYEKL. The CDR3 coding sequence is TGCGCCAGCAGCCACCCGGGACTGAGCAATCAGCCCCAGCATTTT. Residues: CASSHPGLSNQPQHF.

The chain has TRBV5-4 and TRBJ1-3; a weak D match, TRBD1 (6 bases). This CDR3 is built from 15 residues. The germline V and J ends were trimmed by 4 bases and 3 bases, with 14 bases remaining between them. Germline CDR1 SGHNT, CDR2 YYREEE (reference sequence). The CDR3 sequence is CASSPGQGLGNTIYF. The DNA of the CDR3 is TGTGCCAGCAGCCCCGGGCAGGGGCTTGGAAACACCATATATTTT.

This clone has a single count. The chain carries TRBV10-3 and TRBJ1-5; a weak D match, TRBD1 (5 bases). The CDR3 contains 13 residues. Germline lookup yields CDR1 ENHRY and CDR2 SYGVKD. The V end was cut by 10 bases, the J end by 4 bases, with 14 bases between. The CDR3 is CATAGPSNQPQHF. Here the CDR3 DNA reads TGTGCCACCGCGGGGCCATCAAATCAGCCCCAGCATTTT.

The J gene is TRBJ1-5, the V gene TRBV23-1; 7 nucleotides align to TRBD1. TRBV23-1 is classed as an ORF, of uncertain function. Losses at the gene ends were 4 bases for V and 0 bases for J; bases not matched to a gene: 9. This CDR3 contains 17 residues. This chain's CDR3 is CASSRHRGPYSNQPQHF. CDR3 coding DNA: TGCGCCAGCAGTCGACACAGGGGACCTTATAGCAATCAGCCCCAGCATTTT.

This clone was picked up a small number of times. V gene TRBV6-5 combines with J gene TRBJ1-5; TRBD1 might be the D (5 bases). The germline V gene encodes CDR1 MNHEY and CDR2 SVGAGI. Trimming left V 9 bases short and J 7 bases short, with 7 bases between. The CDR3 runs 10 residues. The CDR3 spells CASGGQPQHF. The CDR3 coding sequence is TGTGCCAGTGGGGGGCAGCCCCAGCATTTT.

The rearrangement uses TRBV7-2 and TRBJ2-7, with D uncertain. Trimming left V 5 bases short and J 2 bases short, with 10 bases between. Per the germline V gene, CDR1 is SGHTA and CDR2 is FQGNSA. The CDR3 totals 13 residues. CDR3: CASSPRSAYEQYF. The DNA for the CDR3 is TGTGCCAGCAGCCCCCGGTCGGCCTACGAGCAGTACTTC.

CDR3 nucleotide sequence: TGCGCCAGCAGCCCCGACAGGAATCCCACTGAAGCTTTCTTT. Translation: CASSPDRNPTEAFF. The rearrangement uses TRBV4-3 and TRBJ1-1, with a weak D call TRBD1 (6 bases). CDR3 length equals 14 residues. The germline V and J ends were trimmed by 4 bases and 4 bases, with 13 bases remaining between them. CDR1 and CDR2 (germline): LGHNA, YSLEER.

DNA for the CDR3: TGTGCCAGCAGTCCAGCGGGGACTAGTCAGGAGCAGTTCTTC. Its translation is CASSPAGTSQEQFF. This sequence joins TRBV6-6 and TRBJ2-1; 8 nucleotides agree with TRBD2. CDR3 length: 14 amino acids. Trimming removed 5 bases from V and 10 bases from J; junction bases left unmatched: 10. Germline values: CDR1 MNHNY, CDR2 SVGAGI (reference sequence).